One and the same sample provided the 12 T cell receptor beta chains below, sequenced in a study of blood T cell repertoires in COVID-19. Clones were read by immunoSEQ multiplex PCR, and TCRdb kept only the in-frame ones, dropping some. The sample yields around 300,000 clones, roughly 88% seen once. Sequencing was carried out using PBMCs or T cells enriched from blood (not recorded which). The receptors were sampled from a woman aged 25 to 39 who had recovered from COVID-19.

The gene calls are TRBV19 and TRBJ1-1, with 8 bases that match TRBD1. The length of the CDR3 is 16 residues. The germline gives CDR1 LNHDA, CDR2 SQIVND (reference sequence). Losses at the gene ends were 3 bases for V and 3 bases for J; bases not matched to a gene: 9. CDR3 residues: CASSMLPPGGYTEAFF. CDR3 nucleotides: TGTGCCAGTAGTATGCTCCCGCCAGGGGGCTACACTGAAGCTTTCTTT.

This clone was seen more than once but under ten times. The chain recombines TRBV5-6 with TRBJ1-6; D is unclear. CDR1 is SGHDT and CDR2 is YYEEEE in the germline V gene. The germline V and J ends were trimmed by 4 bases and 0 bases, with 8 bases remaining between them. The CDR3 has 15 amino acids. The CDR3 nucleotides are TGTGCCAGCAGCGTACGGAGCTCCTATAATTCACCCCTCCACTTT. Protein: CASSVRSSYNSPLHF.

The chain carries TRBV5-4 and TRBJ1-1, with TRBD1 as a possible D gene (6 bases). CDR3 length equals 15 residues. Germline values: CDR1 SGHNT, CDR2 YYREEE (reference sequence). V lost 1 base to trimming and J lost 0 bases, with 10 bases between them. The CDR3: CASSLRGGLNTEAFF. In DNA form, the CDR3 reads TGTGCCAGCAGCTTGAGAGGGGGACTGAACACTGAAGCTTTCTTT.

The chain recombines TRBV6-6 with TRBJ1-3, with D unclear. Germline V gene sequence: CDR1 MNHNY, CDR2 SVGAGI (reference sequence). The V gene lost 10 bases and the J gene lost 0 bases, with 10 bases spanning the gap. The CDR3 spans 13 residues. The CDR3: CATQRLSGNTIYF. The CDR3 bases are TGTGCCACCCAAAGACTCTCTGGAAACACCATATATTTT.

This clone was seen only a few times. The J gene is TRBJ1-2, the V gene TRBV19; D perhaps matches TRBD1 (6 bases). Trimming left V 2 bases short and J 2 bases short, with 12 bases between. This CDR3 has 15 amino acids. Germline V gene sequence: CDR1 LNHDA, CDR2 SQIVND (reference sequence). This CDR3 is CASSILSDRNYGYTF. The DNA for the CDR3 is TGTGCCAGTAGTATACTATCGGACAGAAACTATGGCTACACCTTC.

The CDR3 sequence is CASSYGQGINQPQHF. CDR3 in DNA: TGTGCCAGCTCATACGGTCAGGGGATCAATCAGCCCCAGCATTTT. The chain joins TRBV18 to TRBJ1-5; perhaps TRBD1 as D (6 bases). Trimming left V 5 bases short and J 3 bases short, with 14 bases between. The CDR3 contains 15 residues. Germline V gene sequence: CDR1 KGHSH, CDR2 LQKENI.

This chain links TRBV19 with TRBJ1-2, with 9 bases identical to TRBD1. Germline V CDR1 and CDR2: LNHDA, SQIVND (reference sequence). The CDR3 runs to 13 residues. V trimming: 4 bases; J trimming: 8 bases; junction bases outside the gene matches: 5. CDR3 nucleotide sequence: TGTGCCAGTAGTACGACAGGGGGAGGGGGCTACACCTTC. This codes for CASSTTGGGGYTF.

The chain employs TRBV20-1 and TRBJ1-1; TRBD1 agrees at 11 bases. The CDR3 spans 11 residues. Looked up from germline, CDR1 is DFQATT and CDR2 is SNEGSKA (reference sequence). Here the CDR3 reads CRGTGGGSAFF. CDR3 DNA: TGCAGGGGGACAGGGGGAGGGTCGGCTTTCTTT.

This clone was observed a handful of times. The genes are TRBV7-6 and TRBJ1-3, with 8 bases identical to TRBD1. CDR3 length: 16 residues. The V gene's germline CDR1 is SGHVS and CDR2 FNYEAQ. The V gene end was trimmed by 5 bases and the J gene end by 6 bases; junction bases not matched to a gene: 12. The CDR3 nucleotides are TGTGCCAGCAGCCTCCCCGGACAGGGATACGAAAACACCATATATTTT. It is translated as CASSLPGQGYENTIYF.

The rearrangement uses TRBV28 and TRBJ1-3; possibly TRBD1 for D (5 bases). This CDR3 contains 15 residues. Germline assignment: CDR1 MDHEN and CDR2 SYDVKM. V lost 3 bases and J 4 bases, leaving 13 bases between the germline ends. The CDR3 DNA follows: TGTGCCAGCAGTTTTGAACGGAGGGGAGGAAACACCATATATTTT. Protein product: CASSFERRGGNTIYF.

In this sample, this clone turned up once. The chain links TRBV30 to TRBJ2-7; tentative D call: TRBD2 (6 bases). Trimming pared 2 bases from V and 4 bases from J, leaving 12 bases between. Germline V CDR1 and CDR2: GTSNPN, SVGIG (reference sequence). The CDR3 spans 13 residues. Written as DNA, the CDR3 is TGTGCCTGGAGTCCCCCCGGAGGGTACGAGCAGTACTTC. Protein: CAWSPPGGYEQYF.

This sequence joins TRBV9 and TRBJ2-4, with a weak D call TRBD1 (5 bases). V was shortened by 2 bases and J by 6 bases, with 15 bases between the two germline ends. Per germline, CDR1 SGDLS and CDR2 YYNGEE. This CDR3 has 15 residues. In DNA form, the CDR3 reads TGTGCCAGCAGCGTCTCAGACAGCATTACAAACATTCAGTACTTC. Its translation is CASSVSDSITNIQYF.